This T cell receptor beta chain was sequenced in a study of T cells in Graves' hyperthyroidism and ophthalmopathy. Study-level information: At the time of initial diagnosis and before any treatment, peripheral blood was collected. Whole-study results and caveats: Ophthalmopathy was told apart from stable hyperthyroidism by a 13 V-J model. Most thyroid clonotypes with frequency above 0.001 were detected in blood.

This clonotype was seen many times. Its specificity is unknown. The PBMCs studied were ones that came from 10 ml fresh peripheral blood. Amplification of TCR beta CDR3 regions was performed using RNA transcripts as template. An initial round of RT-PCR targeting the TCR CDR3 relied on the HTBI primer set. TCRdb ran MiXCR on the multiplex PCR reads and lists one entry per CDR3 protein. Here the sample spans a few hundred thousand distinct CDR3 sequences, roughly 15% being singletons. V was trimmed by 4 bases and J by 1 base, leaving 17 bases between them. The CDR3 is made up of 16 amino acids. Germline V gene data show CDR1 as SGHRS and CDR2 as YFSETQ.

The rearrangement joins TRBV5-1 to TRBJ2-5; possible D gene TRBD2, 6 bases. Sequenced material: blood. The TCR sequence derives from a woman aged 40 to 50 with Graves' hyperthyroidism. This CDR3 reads CASSLGGSTAQETQYF. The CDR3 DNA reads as TGCGCCAGCAGCCTGGGAGGTTCCACCGCCCAAGAGACCCAGTACTTC.